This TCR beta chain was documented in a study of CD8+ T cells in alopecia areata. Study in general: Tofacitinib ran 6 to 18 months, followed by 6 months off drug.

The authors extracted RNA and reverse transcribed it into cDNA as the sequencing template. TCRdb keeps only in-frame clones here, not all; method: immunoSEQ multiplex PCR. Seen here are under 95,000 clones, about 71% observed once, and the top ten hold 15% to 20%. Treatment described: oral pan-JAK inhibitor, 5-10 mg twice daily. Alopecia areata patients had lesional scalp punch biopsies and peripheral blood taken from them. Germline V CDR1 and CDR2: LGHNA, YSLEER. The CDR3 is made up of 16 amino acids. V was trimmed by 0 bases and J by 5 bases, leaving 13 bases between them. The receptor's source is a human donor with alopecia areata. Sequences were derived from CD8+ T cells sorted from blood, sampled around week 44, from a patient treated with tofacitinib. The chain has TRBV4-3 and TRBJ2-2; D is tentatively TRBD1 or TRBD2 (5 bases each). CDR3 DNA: TGCGCCAGCAGCCAAGACTGGGGCGGCGGGACCGGGGAGCTGTTTTTT. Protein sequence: CASSQDWGGGTGELFF.